Each of the 15 T cell receptor beta chains below was sequenced from the same sample in a study of CD8 T cells in ankylosing spondylitis. The study's findings and limits: The study identified a TCR beta motif of several highly homologous variants that appeared characteristic of ankylosing spondylitis blood.

Antigen specificity for these receptors is unknown. Via MiXCR, TCRdb re-called the 5' RACE reads, giving one row per CDR3 protein. The sample lists under 950,000 distinct CDR3 sequences; around 20% were seen once. Source material: blood, either unsorted or a sorted T cell fraction (not recorded which). The receptor set was obtained from a male donor with ankylosing spondylitis.

J is TRBJ2-6 and V is TRBV12-5; maybe TRBD2 (6 bases). Germline V gene data show CDR1 as LGHNT and CDR2 as FRNRAP. The CDR3 has 14 amino acids. Trimming cost V 4 bases and J 2 bases, with 6 bases left between them. CDR3 sequence reads: CASGSGAGANVLTF. CDR3 sequence (DNA): TGTGCTAGTGGTTCGGGAGCTGGGGCCAACGTCCTGACTTTC.

The J gene is TRBJ2-1, the V gene TRBV20-1; 7 bases map to TRBD1. Germline loops: CDR1 DFQATT, CDR2 SNEGSKA (reference sequence). This CDR3 spans 16 amino acids. Losses at the gene ends were 0 bases for V and 4 bases for J; bases not matched to a gene: 9. The CDR3, as DNA: TGCAGTGCTAGAGATTTGGAACAGGGGCCTTACAATGAGCAGTTCTTC. Translating it yields CSARDLEQGPYNEQFF.

This chain uses TRBV7-9 with TRBJ1-1; D not resolved. The CDR3 loop spans 14 amino acids. V was pared by 7 bases and J by 1 base, with 13 bases between. CDR1 and CDR2 from the germline V gene are SEHNR and FQNEAQ (reference sequence). The CDR3 sequence: CASNSWAENTEAFF. The CDR3 bases are TGTGCCAGCAACTCTTGGGCAGAGAACACTGAAGCTTTCTTT.

The table lists this clonotype with a few counts. The chain uses TRBV28 and TRBJ2-5, with 7 bases fitting TRBD1. V was pared by 5 bases and J by 1 base, with 7 bases of the junction left unmatched. The CDR3 totals 15 residues. CDR1 and CDR2 (germline): MDHEN, SYDVKM. CDR3 protein: CASSSPDRAQETQYF. The CDR3 DNA sequence: TGTGCCAGCAGTAGTCCCGACAGGGCCCAAGAGACCCAGTACTTC.

The genes are TRBV5-1 and TRBJ1-1; D remains ambiguous. Germline loops: CDR1 SGHRS, CDR2 YFSETQ. Trimming stripped 4 bases from V and 1 base from J, with 14 bases between. The CDR3 covers 15 residues. This CDR3 is CASSSKQRSNTEAFF. As DNA, the CDR3 is TGCGCCAGCAGCAGTAAACAGCGTTCGAACACTGAAGCTTTCTTT. The complete variable domain, with remaining parts taken from reference TRBV5-1 and TRBJ1-1, reads KAGVTQTPRYLIKTRGQQVTLSCSPISGHRSVSWYQQTPGQGLQFLFEYFSETQRNKGNFPGRFSGRQFSNSRSEMNVSTLELGDSALYLCASSSKQRSNTEAFFGQGTRLTVV.

This clonotype was picked up a small number of times. The V gene is TRBV12-3 or TRBV12-4, the J gene TRBJ2-2; 8 bases map to TRBD1. J lost 0 bases, V lost 5 bases, and 2 bases had no gene match. This CDR3 has 15 amino acids. CDR3 nucleotide sequence: TGTGCCAGCAGTGAGGACAGGGCGAACACCGGGGAGCTGTTTTTT. Its protein product is CASSEDRANTGELFF.

This clonotype was observed a handful of times. The V and J genes are TRBV9 and TRBJ1-2; the D is unclear. The CDR3 length is 13 residues. V dropped 3 bases and J dropped 2 bases, with 8 bases sitting between them. Germline CDR1 and CDR2: SGDLS and YYNGEE. The CDR3 region is CASSATPNYGYTF. CDR3 DNA: TGTGCCAGCAGCGCGACTCCAAACTATGGCTACACCTTC.

This clonotype has more than one count but fewer than ten. V is TRBV5-1 and J is TRBJ2-2; D unresolved. V lost 0 bases and J 1 base, leaving 7 bases between the germline ends. This CDR3 is built from 15 residues. The V gene's germline CDR1 is SGHRS and CDR2 YFSETQ. The CDR3 reads CASSLGVGNTGELFF. The CDR3 DNA reads TGCGCCAGCAGCTTGGGGGTCGGGAACACCGGGGAGCTGTTTTTT.

The chain combines TRBV5-1 with TRBJ2-5; 12 bases match TRBD2. V lost 7 bases, J lost 2 bases, and 6 bases stayed unmatched. The CDR3 sequence is 15 residues long. Per the germline V gene, CDR1 is SGHRS and CDR2 is YFSETQ. CDR3 DNA sequence: TGCGCCAGCGAACTAGCGGGGGGCATACAAGAGACCCAGTACTTC. Translated, it gives CASELAGGIQETQYF.

This clonotype appeared a few times. The V gene is TRBV20-1, the J gene TRBJ2-5, with D possibly matching TRBD2 (6 bases). V lost 3 bases and J lost 5, with 16 bases in between. The germline V gene encodes CDR1 DFQATT and CDR2 SNEGSKA (reference sequence). This CDR3 region has 14 residues. The DNA of the CDR3 is TGCAGTGCTAGTTCAGACCCAGGAGGGGAGACCCAGTACTTC. Translating gives CSASSDPGGETQYF.

This clonotype has only a few counts. J is TRBJ2-3 and V is TRBV5-4; D not certain. Germline loops: CDR1 SGHNT, CDR2 YYREEE (reference sequence). V shed 5 bases and J shed 0 bases, with 10 bases lying between them. The CDR3 is made up of 14 amino acids. The DNA of the CDR3 is TGTGCCAGCAGTAACGGACCTAGCACAGATACGCAGTATTTT. This encodes CASSNGPSTDTQYF.

This rearrangement joins TRBV7-2 to TRBJ2-5, with D possibly being TRBD1 (6 bases). Germline CDR1 and CDR2: SGHTA and FQGNSA. CDR3 length: 16 amino acids. V dropped 2 bases and J dropped 5 bases, with 18 bases sitting between them. CDR3 nucleotide sequence: TGTGCCAGCAGCTTATGGGTGGCCAGGGGATGGGAGACCCAGTACTTC. This sequence encodes CASSLWVARGWETQYF.

V gene TRBV9 combines with J gene TRBJ2-7, with D possibly TRBD2 on 7 matching bases. Germline CDR1 and CDR2: SGDLS and YYNGEE. Trimming stripped 2 bases from V and 2 bases from J, with 11 bases between. This CDR3 has 14 residues. CDR3 coding DNA: TGTGCCAGCAGCGTCGGGGGGCCGACCTACGAGCAGTACTTC. Protein: CASSVGGPTYEQYF.

This clonotype came up many times. This rearrangement joins TRBV20-1 to TRBJ1-1; no clear D. There are 14 residues in the CDR3. The germline V gene encodes CDR1 DFQATT and CDR2 SNEGSKA (reference sequence). V gave up 1 base and J gave up 2 bases, with 11 bases separating them. CDR3 nucleotides: TGCAGTGCTAGAGGACTTAAAACTAACACTGAAGCTTTCTTT. Amino acid sequence: CSARGLKTNTEAFF.

This clonotype was observed a handful of times. The gene calls are TRBV30 and TRBJ1-2; TRBD1 matches 10 bases. Trimming at V came to 2 bases and at J to 8 bases, leaving 11 bases not matched to a gene. The CDR3 runs to 15 residues. Per germline, CDR1 GTSNPN and CDR2 SVGIG (reference sequence). CDR3 residues: CAWSSTGTGVGGYTF. CDR3 coding DNA: TGTGCCTGGAGTTCAACCGGGACAGGGGTTGGCGGCTACACCTTC.